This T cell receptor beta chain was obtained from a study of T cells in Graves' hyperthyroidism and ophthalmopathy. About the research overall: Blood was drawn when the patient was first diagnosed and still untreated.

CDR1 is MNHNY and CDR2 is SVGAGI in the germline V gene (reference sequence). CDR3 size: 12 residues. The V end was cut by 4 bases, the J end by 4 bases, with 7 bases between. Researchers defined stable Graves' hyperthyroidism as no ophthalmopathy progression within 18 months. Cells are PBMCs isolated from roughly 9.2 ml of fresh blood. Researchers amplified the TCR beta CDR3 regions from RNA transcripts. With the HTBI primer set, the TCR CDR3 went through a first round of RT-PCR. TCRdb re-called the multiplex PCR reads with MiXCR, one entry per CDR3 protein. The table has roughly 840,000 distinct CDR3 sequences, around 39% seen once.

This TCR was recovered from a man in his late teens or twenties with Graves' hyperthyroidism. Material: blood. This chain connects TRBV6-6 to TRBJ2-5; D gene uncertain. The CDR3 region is CASSSMGETQYF. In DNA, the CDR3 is TGTGCCAGCAGTTCAATGGGAGAGACCCAGTACTTC.